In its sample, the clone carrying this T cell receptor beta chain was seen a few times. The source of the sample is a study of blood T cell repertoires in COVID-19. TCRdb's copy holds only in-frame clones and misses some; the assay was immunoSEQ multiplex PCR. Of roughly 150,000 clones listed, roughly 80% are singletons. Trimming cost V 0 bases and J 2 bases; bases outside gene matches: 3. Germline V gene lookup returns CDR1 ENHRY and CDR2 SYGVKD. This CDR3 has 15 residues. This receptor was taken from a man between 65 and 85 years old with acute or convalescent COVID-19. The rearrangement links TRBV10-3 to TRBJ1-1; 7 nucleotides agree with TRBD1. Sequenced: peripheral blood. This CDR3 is CAISESRGGNTEAFF. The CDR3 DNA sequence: TGTGCCATCAGTGAGTCGAGAGGGGGCAACACTGAAGCTTTCTTT.